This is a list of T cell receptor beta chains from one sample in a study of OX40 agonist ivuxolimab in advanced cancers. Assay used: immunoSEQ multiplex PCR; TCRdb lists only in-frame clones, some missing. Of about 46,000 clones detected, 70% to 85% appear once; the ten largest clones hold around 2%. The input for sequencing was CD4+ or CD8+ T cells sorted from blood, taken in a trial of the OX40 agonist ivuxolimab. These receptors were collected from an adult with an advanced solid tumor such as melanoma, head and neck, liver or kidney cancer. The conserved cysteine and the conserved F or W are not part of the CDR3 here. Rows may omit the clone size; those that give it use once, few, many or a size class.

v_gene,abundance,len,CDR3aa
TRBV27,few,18,ASTHPAAGTSGGSSYEQY
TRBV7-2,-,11,ASSSSTAETQY
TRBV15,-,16,ATSRPKGLQGLVSGYT
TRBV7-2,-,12,ASSLAGAEETQY
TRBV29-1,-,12,SGSFTLSGNTIY
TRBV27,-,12,ATYRDLGNGELF
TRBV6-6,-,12,ASTQGTLNEKLF
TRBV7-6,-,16,ASSRTAPDRGVNSPPH
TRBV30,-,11,AWSVKGMQGGF
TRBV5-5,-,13,ASRRRDRDDYGYT
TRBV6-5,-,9,ATLGNTEAF
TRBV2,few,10,ASSESAYGYT
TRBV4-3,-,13,ASSHSAASTDTQY
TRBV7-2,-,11,ASSPLMNTEAF
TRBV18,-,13,ASSHKSLAKNIQY
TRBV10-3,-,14,AISESQQHWGDEQF
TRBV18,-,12,ASSPAGRSTEAF
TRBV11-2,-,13,ASSLDGGMNTEAF
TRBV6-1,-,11,ASSDRGIQPQH
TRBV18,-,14,ASSPIGVGDYDEQY
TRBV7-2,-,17,ASSLGFGQGLRFANIQY
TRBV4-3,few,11,ASSQEGNSPLH
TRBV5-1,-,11,ASGPQNTGELF
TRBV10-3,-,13,AISGGTGSNQPQH
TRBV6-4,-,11,ASSPEANYGYT
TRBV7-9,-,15,ASSLGLQPGNTDTQY
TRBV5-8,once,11,ASSLVAGTEAF
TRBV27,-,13,ASGRPEGATDTQY
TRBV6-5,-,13,ASSYSRGQNTEAF
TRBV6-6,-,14,ASRTEGQSPTYGYT
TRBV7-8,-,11,ASSVGDSYEQY
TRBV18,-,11,ASSQGQDYEQY
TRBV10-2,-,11,ASLDRSGQPQH
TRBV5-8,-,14,ASSPGGGLANYEQY
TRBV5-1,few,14,ASSPGGQGGTYGYT
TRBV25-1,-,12,ASSVQQGSYEQY
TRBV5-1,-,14,ASSLSVAGGSYEQY
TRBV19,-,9,ACLGGNGYT
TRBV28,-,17,ASSPQHLGRQLAKNIQY
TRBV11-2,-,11,ASSLVASYEQY